Following are 25 T cell receptor beta chains from one sample sequenced in a study of blood T cell repertoires in COVID-19 (dated by TCRdb to about 2020). Libraries were made using the immunoSEQ multiplex PCR assay. This immuneACCESS table, as held by TCRdb, lists in-frame sequences with V and J called but not all clones. Of the missing ones, under half trace to an unresolved V gene in checked studies; the others have no known cause. A total of fewer than 250,000 clones appear in this sample, more than 70% of them only once. 2.5% to 3.5% of the sample is in the top ten clones. The sample was peripheral blood. Receptor source: a man aged 45-65 years with active or convalescent COVID-19.

This clone was observed once. The chain recombines TRBV19 with TRBJ1-3; 7 positions match TRBD1. J lost 3 bases, V lost 5 bases, and 1 base had no gene match. The CDR3 is 13 residues long. CDR1 is LNHDA and CDR2 is SQIVND in the germline V gene (reference sequence). This chain's CDR3 is CASSGQDGNTIYF. The CDR3 DNA reads TGTGCCAGTAGTGGACAGGATGGAAACACCATATATTTT.

This chain connects TRBV21-1 to TRBJ1-3; TRBD1, as called in the table, went unchecked against the DNA. TRBV21-1 is a known pseudogene. This CDR3 spans 19 amino acids. The CDR3 reads CASSKLDIKTQSSGNTIYF. DNA of the CDR3: TGTGCCAGCAGCAAATTGGACATAAAAACCCAAAGCTCTGGAAACACCATATATTTT.

The genes are TRBV7-6 and TRBJ1-1; 10 bases are a match to TRBD1. This CDR3 is built from 15 residues. V shed 3 bases and J 3 bases; nucleotides not matched to a gene: 4. Germline V gene data show CDR1 as SGHVS and CDR2 as FNYEAQ. The CDR3 is CASSFLGQGDTEAFF. As DNA, the CDR3 is TGTGCCAGCAGCTTCCTTGGACAGGGGGACACTGAAGCTTTCTTT.

The J gene is TRBJ1-5, the V gene TRBV6-6, with 9 bases fitting TRBD1. The germline CDR1 and CDR2 sequences are MNHNY and SVGAGI (reference sequence). The CDR3 covers 14 residues. J gave up 3 bases and V 5 bases, and 2 bases lay outside the gene matches. The CDR3 nucleotides are TGTGCCAGCAGTGGGACAGGGTTCAATCAGCCCCAGCATTTT. Protein product: CASSGTGFNQPQHF.

The rearrangement links TRBV15 to TRBJ1-3; D possibly corresponds to TRBD1 (5 bases). The germline V gene encodes CDR1 LNHNV and CDR2 YYDKDF (reference sequence). The V end was cut by 3 bases, the J end by 2 bases, with 11 bases between. CDR3 length equals 15 residues. CDR3 sequence (DNA): TGTGCCACCAGCAGGGAGGGGATAGCTGGAAACACCATATATTTT. Amino acids: CATSREGIAGNTIYF.

The rearrangement links TRBV27 to TRBJ2-3; TRBD2 matches 15 bases. Trimming took 4 bases from V and 1 from J; bases not matched to a gene: 6. The CDR3 extends over 18 amino acids. From germline, CDR1 is MNHEY and CDR2 SMNVEV (reference sequence). The CDR3 nucleotides read TGTGCCAGCAGTTCAGGACTAGCGGGAGGGCCCCGCACAGATACGCAGTATTTT. It is translated as CASSSGLAGGPRTDTQYF.

V and J are TRBV7-2 and TRBJ2-5; the match to TRBD2 covers 10 bases. There are 14 residues in the CDR3. Trimming cost V 6 bases and J 2 bases; bases outside gene matches: 3. CDR1 is SGHTA and CDR2 is FQGNSA in the germline V gene. CDR3: CASSQAGGQETQYF. The CDR3 bases are TGTGCCAGCAGTCAAGCGGGGGGGCAAGAGACCCAGTACTTC.

The J gene is TRBJ1-4, the V gene TRBV5-1; D not resolved. The V and J ends lost 0 bases and 0 bases respectively, with 9 bases between them. CDR3 size: 16 residues. The germline gives CDR1 SGHRS, CDR2 YFSETQ. CDR3 protein: CASSLGEIATNEKLFF. The CDR3 coding sequence is TGCGCCAGCAGCTTGGGGGAGATTGCAACTAATGAAAAACTGTTTTTT.

This chain connects TRBV28 to TRBJ2-7; D gene unclear. Germline assignment: CDR1 MDHEN and CDR2 SYDVKM. V shed 3 bases and J shed 3 bases, with 3 bases lying between them. CDR3 length equals 11 residues. The CDR3 protein is CASSLYYEQYF. The CDR3 coding sequence is TGTGCCAGCAGTTTGTACTACGAGCAGTACTTC.

The gene calls are TRBV30 and TRBJ2-1; TRBD1 matches 7 bases. Germline CDR1 reads GTSNPN; CDR2 reads SVGIG (reference sequence). The J segment lost 5 bases and the V segment lost 4 bases, leaving 8 bases of the junction unmatched. CDR3 length equals 14 residues. The CDR3 DNA reads as TGTGCCTGGAAGGCAGGGGGAAAAGACAATGAGCAGTTCTTC. This encodes CAWKAGGKDNEQFF.

V gene TRBV19 combines with J gene TRBJ1-5; 11 bases agree with TRBD1. This CDR3 has 16 amino acids. Germline trimming cut 4 bases from V and 4 bases from J; bases unmatched to any gene: 6. Germline CDR1 reads LNHDA; CDR2 reads SQIVND (reference sequence). The CDR3 nucleotides are TGTGCCAGTAGTACAGGGACAGGGGGTTGGAATCAGCCCCAGCATTTT. This sequence encodes CASSTGTGGWNQPQHF. Complete variable domain (other parts from reference TRBV19 and TRBJ1-5): DGGITQSPKYLFRKEGQNVTLSCEQNLNHDAMYWYRQDPGQGLRLIYYSQIVNDFQKGDIAEGYSVSREKKESFPLTVTSAQKNPTAFYLCASSTGTGGWNQPQHFGDGTRLSIL.

The chain recombines TRBV20-1 with TRBJ1-1, with D possibly matching TRBD1 (6 bases). V was trimmed by 5 bases and J by 7 bases, leaving 11 bases between them. The CDR3 runs 11 residues. Germline V gene data show CDR1 as DFQATT and CDR2 as SNEGSKA (reference sequence). This chain's CDR3 is CSALDRFEAFF. CDR3 in DNA: TGCAGTGCTTTGGACAGATTTGAAGCTTTCTTT.

V usage is TRBV24-1 and J usage is TRBJ2-1; 12 nucleotides match TRBD2. Germline CDR1 is KGHDR and CDR2 is SFDVKD. V dropped 5 bases and J dropped 7; count of bases not matched to a gene: 5. The CDR3 has 15 amino acids. The CDR3 region is CATSAPSGRENEQFF. The CDR3 DNA follows: TGTGCCACCAGTGCACCTAGCGGGAGGGAAAATGAGCAGTTCTTC.

V usage is TRBV5-1 and J usage is TRBJ1-2, with 12 bases identical to TRBD1. The V gene's germline CDR1 is SGHRS and CDR2 YFSETQ. The junction had 5 bases not matched to a gene; V was cut back by 4 bases and J by 4 bases. CDR3 length: 15 residues. The CDR3 region has the DNA TGCGCCAGCAGCACGGGACAGGGGGCTTCCTATGGCTACACCTTC. Translated: CASSTGQGASYGYTF.

The V gene is TRBV7-3, the J gene TRBJ2-7; 10 nucleotides agree with TRBD2. The CDR3 is made up of 16 amino acids. From germline, CDR1 is SGHTA and CDR2 FQGTGA. With V trimmed by 5 bases and J by 5 bases, 12 bases remained unmatched. The CDR3 bases are TGTGCCAGCAGCCCCCGGTTAGCGGGAGGATTTAACGAGCAGTACTTC. Its protein product is CASSPRLAGGFNEQYF.

The rearrangement links TRBV29-1 to TRBJ2-5; TRBD1 matches at 7 bases. With 6 bases clipped from V and 1 base from J, the junction kept 11 bases outside the gene matches. CDR3 length: 15 residues. Germline V gene sequence: CDR1 SQVTM, CDR2 ANQGSEA. In nucleotides, the CDR3 is TGCAGCGTAGCGATTAGGACAGGACCCCAAGAGACCCAGTACTTC. The encoded protein is CSVAIRTGPQETQYF.

This clone was seen only a few times. The chain joins TRBV7-2 to TRBJ1-4; D is unclear. V was trimmed by 5 bases and J by 11 bases, leaving 9 bases between them. CDR1 and CDR2 (germline): SGHTA, FQGNSA. This CDR3 is 11 amino acids long. CDR3 in DNA: TGTGCCAGCAGCAGCGGACCGAAACTGTTTTTT. Protein sequence: CASSSGPKLFF.

The rearrangement links TRBV19 to TRBJ2-5; possibly TRBD2 for D (6 bases). Trimming took off 8 bases at V and 5 bases at J, with 15 bases between the two ends. There are 13 residues in the CDR3. Germline assignment: CDR1 LNHDA and CDR2 SQIVND (reference sequence). CDR3 in amino acids: CASGGTLPETQYF. The DNA for the CDR3 is TGTGCCAGTGGGGGGACCCTGCCCGAGACCCAGTACTTC.

The chain has TRBV5-1 and TRBJ2-1, with 9 bases identical to TRBD1. The CDR3 has 18 residues. CDR1 and CDR2 (germline): SGHRS, YFSETQ. With 3 bases clipped from V and 2 bases from J, the junction kept 12 bases outside the gene matches. CDR3 nucleotide sequence: TGCGCCAGCAGCTGGGACAGGGACAGGCCCCCACCCTACAATGAGCAGTTCTTC. Protein: CASSWDRDRPPPYNEQFF.

The chain is built from TRBV5-1 and TRBJ2-7, with 8 bases matching TRBD1. The germline V gene has CDR1 SGHRS and CDR2 YFSETQ. The CDR3 has 13 amino acids. The V segment lost 5 bases and the J segment 2 bases; nucleotides outside the gene matches: 3. CDR3 in amino acids: CASRGTGPYEQYF. CDR3 DNA sequence: TGCGCCAGCAGGGGGACAGGACCCTACGAGCAGTACTTC.

CDR3 residues: CASSWAGRGNQPQHF. The CDR3 coding sequence is TGTGCCAGCAGTTGGGCCGGGAGGGGCAATCAGCCCCAGCATTTT. The chain uses TRBV27 and TRBJ1-5; unclear D gene. With 4 bases removed from V and 2 bases from J, the gap between germline ends came to 12 bases. CDR1 MNHEY and CDR2 SMNVEV come from the germline V gene (reference sequence). The CDR3 consists of 15 residues.

The chain uses TRBV10-1 and TRBJ2-5; the D gene is possibly TRBD1 (6 bases). The V and J ends lost 4 bases and 1 base respectively, with 10 bases between them. The germline CDR1 and CDR2 sequences are WNHNN and SYGVQD (reference sequence). The CDR3 is 14 residues long. In DNA form, the CDR3 reads TGCGCCAGCAGTGGGACAGATAGCCAAGAGACCCAGTACTTC. Encoded protein: CASSGTDSQETQYF.

Here the CDR3 reads CASSLSGTEAFF. The DNA for the CDR3 is TGTGCCAGCAGCTTGAGTGGCACTGAAGCTTTCTTT. V usage is TRBV11-3 and J usage is TRBJ1-1; D unresolved. There are 12 residues in the CDR3. CDR1 is SGHNT, CDR2 YENEEA, per germline. Trimming took off 3 bases at V and 4 bases at J, with 6 bases between the two ends.

This chain uses TRBV2 with TRBJ1-5; D possibly corresponds to TRBD1 (5 bases). Trimming cost V 5 bases and J 6 bases, with 20 bases left between them. CDR1 SNHLY and CDR2 FYNNEI come from the germline V gene. CDR3 length equals 16 residues. The CDR3 region is CASSPPGGGWGQPQHF. DNA for the CDR3: TGTGCCAGCAGTCCCCCGGGGGGGGGTTGGGGTCAGCCCCAGCATTTT.

This rearrangement joins TRBV27 to TRBJ1-2, with TRBD1 identical over 10 bases. The junction had 7 bases not matched to a gene; V was cut back by 5 bases and J by 4 bases. Germline lookup yields CDR1 MNHEY and CDR2 SMNVEV (reference sequence). The length of the CDR3 is 15 residues. The CDR3 reads CASSRSTGGVYGYTF. DNA of the CDR3: TGTGCCAGCAGTCGATCGACAGGGGGCGTCTATGGCTACACCTTC.